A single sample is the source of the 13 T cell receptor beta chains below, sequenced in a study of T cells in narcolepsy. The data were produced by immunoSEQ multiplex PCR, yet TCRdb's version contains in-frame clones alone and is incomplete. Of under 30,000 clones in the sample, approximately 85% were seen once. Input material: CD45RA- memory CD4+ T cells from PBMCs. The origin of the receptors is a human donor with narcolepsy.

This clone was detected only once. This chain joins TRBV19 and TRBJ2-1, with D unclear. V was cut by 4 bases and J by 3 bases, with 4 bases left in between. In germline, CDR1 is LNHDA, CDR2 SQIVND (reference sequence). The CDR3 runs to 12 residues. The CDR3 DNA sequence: TGTGCCAGTAGTAACAGCTACAATGAGCAGTTCTTC. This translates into CASSNSYNEQFF.

Here the CDR3 DNA reads TGTGCCAGTAGTATGGGGCAGCCTAAAGGCTACACCTTC. Translating gives CASSMGQPKGYTF. The chain links TRBV19 to TRBJ1-2; D perhaps matches TRBD1 (5 bases). The CDR3 covers 13 residues. The germline V gene encodes CDR1 LNHDA and CDR2 SQIVND (reference sequence). The germline V and J ends were trimmed by 3 bases and 8 bases, with 13 bases remaining between them.

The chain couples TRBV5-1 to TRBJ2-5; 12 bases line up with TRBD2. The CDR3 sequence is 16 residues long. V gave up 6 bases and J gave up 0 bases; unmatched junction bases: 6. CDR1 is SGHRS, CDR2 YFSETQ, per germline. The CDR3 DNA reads TGCGCCAGCAACTCCGGACTAGCGGGAAACCAAGAGACCCAGTACTTC. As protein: CASNSGLAGNQETQYF.

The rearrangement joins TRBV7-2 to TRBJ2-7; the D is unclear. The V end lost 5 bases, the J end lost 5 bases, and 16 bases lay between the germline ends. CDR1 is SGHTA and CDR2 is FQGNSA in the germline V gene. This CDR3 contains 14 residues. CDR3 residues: CASSDRPQRNEQYF. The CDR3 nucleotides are TGTGCCAGCAGCGATCGCCCCCAGCGTAACGAGCAGTACTTC.

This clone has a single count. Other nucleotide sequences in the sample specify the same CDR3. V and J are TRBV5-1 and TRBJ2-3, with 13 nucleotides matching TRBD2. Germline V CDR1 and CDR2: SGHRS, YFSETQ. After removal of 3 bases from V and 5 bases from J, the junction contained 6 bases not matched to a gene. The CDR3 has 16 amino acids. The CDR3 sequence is CASSSRLAGGIDTQYF. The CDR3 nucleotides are TGCGCCAGCAGCTCCAGACTAGCGGGAGGTATAGATACGCAGTATTTT.

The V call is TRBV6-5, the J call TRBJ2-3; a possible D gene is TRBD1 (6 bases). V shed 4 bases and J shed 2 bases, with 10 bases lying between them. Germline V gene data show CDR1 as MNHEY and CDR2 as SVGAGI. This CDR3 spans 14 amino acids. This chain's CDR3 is CASSFRGYTDTQYF. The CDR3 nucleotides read TGTGCCAGCAGTTTTAGGGGGTACACAGATACGCAGTATTTT.

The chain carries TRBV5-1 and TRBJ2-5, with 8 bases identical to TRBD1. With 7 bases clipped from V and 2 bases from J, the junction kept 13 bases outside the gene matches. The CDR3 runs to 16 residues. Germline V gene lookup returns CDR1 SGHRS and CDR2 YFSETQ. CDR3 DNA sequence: TGCGCCAGCCGCCGACAGGGGTCGGGGGTTCAAGAGACCCAGTACTTC. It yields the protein CASRRQGSGVQETQYF. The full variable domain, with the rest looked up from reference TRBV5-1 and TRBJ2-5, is KAGVTQTPRYLIKTRGQQVTLSCSPISGHRSVSWYQQTPGQGLQFLFEYFSETQRNKGNFPGRFSGRQFSNSRSEMNVSTLELGDSALYLCASRRQGSGVQETQYFGPGTRLLVL.

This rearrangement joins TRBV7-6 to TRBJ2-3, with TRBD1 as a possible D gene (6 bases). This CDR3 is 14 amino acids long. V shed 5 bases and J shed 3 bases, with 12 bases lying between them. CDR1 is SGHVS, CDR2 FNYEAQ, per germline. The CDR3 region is CASSPGHSTDTQYF. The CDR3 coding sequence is TGTGCCAGCAGCCCGGGACATTCGACAGATACGCAGTATTTT.

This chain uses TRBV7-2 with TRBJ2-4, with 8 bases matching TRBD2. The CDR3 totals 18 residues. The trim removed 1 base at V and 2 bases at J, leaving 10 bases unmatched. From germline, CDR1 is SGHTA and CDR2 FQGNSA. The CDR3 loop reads CASSLGVTAGASKNIQYF. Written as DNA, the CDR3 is TGTGCCAGCAGCTTAGGGGTCACAGCGGGAGCGTCCAAAAACATTCAGTACTTC.

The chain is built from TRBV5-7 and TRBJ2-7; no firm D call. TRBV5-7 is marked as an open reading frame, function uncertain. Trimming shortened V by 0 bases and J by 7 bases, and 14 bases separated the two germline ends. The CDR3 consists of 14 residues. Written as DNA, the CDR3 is TGTGCCAGCAGCTTGGGGCTCGCCCTCTGGGAGCAGTACTTC. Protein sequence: CASSLGLALWEQYF.

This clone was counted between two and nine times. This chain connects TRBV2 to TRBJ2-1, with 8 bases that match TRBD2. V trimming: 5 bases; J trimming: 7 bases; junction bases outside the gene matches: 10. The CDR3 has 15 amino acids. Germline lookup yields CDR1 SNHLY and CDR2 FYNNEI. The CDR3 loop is CASSQTLAGSNEQFF. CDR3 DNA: TGTGCCAGCAGTCAGACCTTAGCGGGGTCGAATGAGCAGTTCTTC.

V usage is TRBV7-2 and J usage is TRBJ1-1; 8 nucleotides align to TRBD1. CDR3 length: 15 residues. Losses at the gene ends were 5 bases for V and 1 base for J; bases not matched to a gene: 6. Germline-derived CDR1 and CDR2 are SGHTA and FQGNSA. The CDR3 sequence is CASSERTGPNTEAFF. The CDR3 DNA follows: TGTGCCAGCAGCGAACGGACAGGGCCGAACACTGAAGCTTTCTTT.

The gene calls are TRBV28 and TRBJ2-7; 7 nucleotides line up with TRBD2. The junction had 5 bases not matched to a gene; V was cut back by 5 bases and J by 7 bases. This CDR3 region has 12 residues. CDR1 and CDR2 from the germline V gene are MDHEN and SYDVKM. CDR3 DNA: TGTGCCAGCAGTAGCGGGGCTTGGGAGCAGTACTTC. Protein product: CASSSGAWEQYF.